Reported below is one T cell receptor (beta chain). The CDR3 runs to 12 residues. From germline, CDR1 is SQVTM and CDR2 ANQGSEA. The V end was cut by 6 bases, the J end by 3 bases, with 11 bases between. Assay: immunoSEQ multiplex PCR; the TCRdb copy retains only in-frame clones and omits some. The sample has approximately 190,000 clones; 70% to 90% are singletons. This entry comes from a study of blood T cell repertoires in COVID-19. The specimen sequenced was peripheral blood. This sequence joins TRBV29-1 and TRBJ1-2; TRBD1 is a possible D gene (6 bases). The source of this sequence is a woman aged 40 to 50 who had recovered from COVID-19. The CDR3 DNA sequence: TGCAGCGTATCAGGGGACGACTATGGCTACACCTTC. Amino acid sequence: CSVSGDDYGYTF.